One T cell receptor (beta chain) is described in this entry. Its antigen is unidentified. PCR primers comprised 60 Vbeta and 13 Jbeta primers. Repertoires were generated with immunoSEQ multiplex PCR, while TCRdb's copy carries only in-frame clones and drops some. The sample shows more than 90,000 clones, roughly 60% of them seen only once. Germline V gene data show CDR1 as SGHAT and CDR2 as FQDESV (reference sequence). Trimming pared 1 base from V and 4 bases from J, leaving 17 bases between. This CDR3 comprises 17 residues. The data were taken from a study of cytomegalovirus exposure and HLA in healthy donors. Overall study findings and caveats: A highly shared variant cluster was judged a likely technical artifact. Roughly uniform depth of sequencing across donors was assumed in presence/absence analyses.

The gene calls are TRBV11-1 and TRBJ2-1, with a tentative D call TRBD2 (6 bases). The clonotype comes from a boy aged 5-17 years in good health and CMV-seropositive. The source material was PBMCs. The CDR3 reads CASSLDGGRRFYNEQFF. For the CDR3, the DNA is TGTGCCAGCAGCTTAGATGGAGGGCGCCGGTTTTACAATGAGCAGTTCTTC.